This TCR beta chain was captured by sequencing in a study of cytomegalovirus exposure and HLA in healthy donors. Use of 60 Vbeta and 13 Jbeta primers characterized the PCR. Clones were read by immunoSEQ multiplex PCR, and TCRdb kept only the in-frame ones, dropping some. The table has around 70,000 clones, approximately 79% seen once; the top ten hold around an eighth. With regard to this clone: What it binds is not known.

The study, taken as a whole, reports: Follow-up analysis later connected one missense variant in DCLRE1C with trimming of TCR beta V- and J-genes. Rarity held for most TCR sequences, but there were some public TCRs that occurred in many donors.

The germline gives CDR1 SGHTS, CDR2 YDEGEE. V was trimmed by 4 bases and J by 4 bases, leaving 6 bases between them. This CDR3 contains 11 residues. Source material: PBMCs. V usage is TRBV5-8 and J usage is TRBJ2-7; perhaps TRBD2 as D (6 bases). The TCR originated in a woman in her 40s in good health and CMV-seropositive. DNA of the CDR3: TGTGCCAGCAGCCGGGGGTACGAGCAGTACTTC. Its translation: CASSRGYEQYF.